This TCR beta chain is from a study of cytomegalovirus exposure and HLA in healthy donors listed by TCRdb under 2017. In the study overall: A later analysis indicated that the 130 or so validation repertoires were generated on the platform also employed for the 700 or so repertoires of the first cohort. A separate validation cohort of roughly 130 different subjects was used in addition to the 666-subject first cohort. The study combined high-throughput TCR immunosequencing, statistical association of individual TCRs with disease status, and machine learning to predict cytomegalovirus infection status. The study was designed to test whether signatures of past pathogen exposure could be identified by cataloging public T cell receptors.

A distance of 19 bases separates the germline ends of V and J, which lose 10 bases and 6 bases respectively. CDR3 length: 13 amino acids, cysteine to phenylalanine. Only CDR3 DNA remains: 39 bases, in frame from the first base. As encoded in the germline V gene, CDR1 is SNHLY while CDR2 is FYNNEI. The donors were included in the validation cohort of some 120 subjects, a group kept apart from the roughly 700-subject first cohort. Library preparation used the immunoSEQ multiplex PCR assay. For the original study's pipeline: A statistical classification framework was built for diagnosing cytomegalovirus status from the catalog of TCR beta chain sequences. TCRdb carries this immuneACCESS record with in-frame sequences only. Its versions omit some clonotypes, under half of them owing to an unresolved V gene in the studies checked, with the rest unexplained. That table supplies the V and J calls and clone size; D and trimming were determined from the DNA. This sample comprises under 150,000 clones, about 87% of them detected only once. Just under 9% of the sample belongs to the ten largest clones.

Details on this clone: No antigen is known for it. Qualities for individual bases were not recorded, and no much larger clone is one base off.

The paper as a whole reports these results and caveats: Of the cluster scores, roughly 95% were above 0 in a later analysis, which found that TCRs clustered in the first cohort also tended to co-occur in the 120 validation repertoires. In the study, roughly 160 TCR beta chains were listed as associated with cytomegalovirus. In vitro tests confirmed that a few of the cytomegalovirus-associated TCR beta chains recognize cytomegalovirus antigens. In both the original and validation cohorts, the classifier was reported to diagnose cytomegalovirus status with high specificity and sensitivity. A later analysis lacked HLA typing for the validation cohort, so it scored co-occurrence in that cohort across all 110 or so repertoires. The authors suggested that the approach could potentially be generalized to other disease states and immunological phenotypes. While some public TCRs were present in many individuals, most TCR sequences turned up only very rarely across donors.

Sequences were obtained from PBMCs. In this chain, TRBV2 is recombined with TRBJ2-7, and perhaps TRBD1 as D gene, on 6 matching bases. The origin of this receptor is a young man in good health and CMV-seropositive. The DNA sequence reads TGTGCCACCGACGGGCAGGGGCAGGGCGAGCAGTACTTC. Its translation is CATDGQGQGEQYF.